The 15 T cell receptor beta chains below come from one sample, sequenced in a study of shared clonotypes between healthy human individuals. The data were produced by immunoSEQ multiplex PCR, yet TCRdb's version contains in-frame clones alone and is incomplete. The table shows 400,000 to 600,000 clones, with 90% to 97% occurring only once. The sequenced material came from naive CD4+ T cells sorted from blood. Subset described: CD45RA+ positively selected. The receptors were gathered from a woman in her twenties or thirties in good health.

The chain links TRBV5-6 to TRBJ2-1, with TRBD1 matching 7 bases. With 4 bases clipped from V and 1 base from J, the junction kept 8 bases outside the gene matches. Germline loops: CDR1 SGHDT, CDR2 YYEEEE. CDR3 length: 16 amino acids. The CDR3: CASSRQDRLSYNEQFF. In nucleotides, the CDR3 is TGTGCCAGCAGCCGGCAGGACAGGTTGTCCTACAATGAGCAGTTCTTC.

The CDR3 DNA is TGCGCCAGCAGCCCAGGGATACCCAACACTGAAGCTTTCTTT. This translates into CASSPGIPNTEAFF. The chain combines TRBV5-1 with TRBJ1-1, with D possibly being TRBD1 (5 bases). CDR1 and CDR2 (germline): SGHRS, YFSETQ. V lost 4 bases, J lost 2 bases, and 12 bases lay in between. The CDR3 runs 14 residues.

V usage is TRBV4-2 and J usage is TRBJ2-2; weak D call: TRBD1 (5 bases). The CDR3 runs to 15 residues. Trimming cost V 0 bases and J 5 bases, with 10 bases left between them. The V gene's germline CDR1 is LGHNA and CDR2 YNFKEQ. CDR3 coding DNA: TGTGCCAGCAGCCAAGAGACAGAGGATACCGGGGAGCTGTTTTTT. Translating gives CASSQETEDTGELFF.

The genes are TRBV4-1 and TRBJ1-2; 12 bases map to TRBD1. The ends lost 8 bases at V and 8 bases at J; junction bases unmatched: 12. The CDR3 covers 15 residues. Germline V gene lookup returns CDR1 MGHRA and CDR2 YSYEKL. In nucleotides, the CDR3 is TGCGCCAGCTCCCCAAGGGACAGGGGGCTTGGCGGCTACACCTTC. This translates into CASSPRDRGLGGYTF.

The V gene is TRBV10-3, the J gene TRBJ2-3; maybe TRBD2 (6 bases). Germline V lookup: CDR1 ENHRY, CDR2 SYGVKD. This CDR3 comprises 15 residues. V gave up 0 bases and J gave up 2 bases, with 9 bases separating them. CDR3 amino acids: CAISESAGLTDTQYF. CDR3 nucleotides: TGTGCCATCAGTGAGTCGGCGGGACTCACAGATACGCAGTATTTT.

The chain joins TRBV19 to TRBJ2-7, with a possible D match to TRBD1 (6 bases). This CDR3 comprises 15 residues. Trimming stripped 7 bases from V and 3 bases from J, with 19 bases between. Germline loops: CDR1 LNHDA, CDR2 SQIVND (reference sequence). The CDR3 protein is CASMEQGVGRYEQYF. The CDR3 DNA sequence: TGTGCCAGTATGGAACAGGGAGTTGGTCGCTACGAGCAGTACTTC.

The V and J genes are TRBV18 and TRBJ2-3, with 7 bases matching TRBD2. J gave up 0 bases and V 2 bases, and 5 bases lay outside the gene matches. Germline CDR1 is KGHSH and CDR2 is LQKENI. CDR3 length: 16 amino acids. The CDR3 bases are TGTGCCAGCTCACCAACCCAGACTAGCAGCACAGATACGCAGTATTTT. It encodes CASSPTQTSSTDTQYF.

The V and J genes are TRBV19 and TRBJ1-1; D might be TRBD1 (5 bases). The ends were cut back, 10 bases at V and 11 bases at J, with 20 bases in the middle. Per the germline V gene, CDR1 is LNHDA and CDR2 is SQIVND (reference sequence). The CDR3 spans 12 residues. The CDR3 sequence is CATSSLTQAAFF. The CDR3 region has the DNA TGTGCCACCTCCTCCCTAACACAGGCGGCTTTCTTT.

This chain links TRBV10-1 with TRBJ2-2; perhaps TRBD1 as D (6 bases). Trimming pared 3 bases from V and 4 bases from J, leaving 15 bases between. The CDR3 runs 16 residues. Germline CDR1 is WNHNN and CDR2 is SYGVQD (reference sequence). The CDR3 nucleotides read TGCGCCAGCAGTGATCAAAAACAGGGCGGCACCGGGGAGCTGTTTTTT. This codes for CASSDQKQGGTGELFF.

The chain has TRBV18 and TRBJ2-2; no definite D call. Germline V gene lookup returns CDR1 KGHSH and CDR2 LQKENI. The CDR3 is made up of 14 amino acids. Trimming took 3 bases from V and 2 from J, leaving 7 bases between them. The chain's CDR3 is CASSPAVNTGELFF. In nucleotides, the CDR3 is TGTGCCAGCTCACCCGCGGTTAACACCGGGGAGCTGTTTTTT.

On this clone: Different DNA sequences within this sample yield the same CDR3. The chain carries TRBV9 and TRBJ2-3, with 14 bases lining up with TRBD2. V was clipped by 3 bases and J by 6 bases; unmatched bases: 6. The CDR3 has 16 residues. Germline lookup yields CDR1 SGDLS and CDR2 YYNGEE. The CDR3 DNA reads as TGTGCCAGCAGCGAGAGACTAGCGGGAGGGCCCGATACGCAGTATTTT. This gives the protein CASSERLAGGPDTQYF.

CDR3 region: CASSLGQSNTEAFF. The CDR3 nucleotides are TGTGCCAGCAGCTTAGGGCAGTCGAACACTGAAGCTTTCTTT. The chain has TRBV7-3 and TRBJ1-1; D is uncertain. Germline V gene lookup returns CDR1 SGHTA and CDR2 FQGTGA. This CDR3 spans 14 amino acids. Trimming shortened V by 2 bases and J by 1 base, and 8 bases separated the two germline ends.

The chain carries TRBV5-4 and TRBJ2-2; D possibly corresponds to TRBD2 (5 bases). Germline-derived CDR1 and CDR2 are SGHNT and YYREEE (reference sequence). The CDR3 is 15 residues long. Trimming took 0 bases from V and 4 from J, leaving 10 bases between them. Written as DNA, the CDR3 is TGTGCCAGCAGCTTGGCCTCTCGGGGCACCGGGGAGCTGTTTTTT. It codes for CASSLASRGTGELFF.

The V call is TRBV11-2, the J call TRBJ1-2; D gene ambiguous. Germline V CDR1 and CDR2: SGHAT, FQNNGV. This CDR3 has 13 amino acids. V was cut by 1 base and J by 5 bases, with 8 bases left in between. The CDR3 coding sequence is TGTGCCAGCAGCTTAGCCAGACCTTATGGCTACACCTTC. Translation: CASSLARPYGYTF.

The V and J genes are TRBV6-5 and TRBJ2-7; TRBD2 matches at 9 bases. Per germline, CDR1 MNHEY and CDR2 SVGAGI. The length of the CDR3 is 15 residues. V dropped 4 bases and J dropped 2; count of bases not matched to a gene: 6. The CDR3 spells CASSSTSGTTYEQYF. The CDR3 DNA sequence: TGTGCCAGCAGTTCGACTAGCGGAACAACCTACGAGCAGTACTTC.